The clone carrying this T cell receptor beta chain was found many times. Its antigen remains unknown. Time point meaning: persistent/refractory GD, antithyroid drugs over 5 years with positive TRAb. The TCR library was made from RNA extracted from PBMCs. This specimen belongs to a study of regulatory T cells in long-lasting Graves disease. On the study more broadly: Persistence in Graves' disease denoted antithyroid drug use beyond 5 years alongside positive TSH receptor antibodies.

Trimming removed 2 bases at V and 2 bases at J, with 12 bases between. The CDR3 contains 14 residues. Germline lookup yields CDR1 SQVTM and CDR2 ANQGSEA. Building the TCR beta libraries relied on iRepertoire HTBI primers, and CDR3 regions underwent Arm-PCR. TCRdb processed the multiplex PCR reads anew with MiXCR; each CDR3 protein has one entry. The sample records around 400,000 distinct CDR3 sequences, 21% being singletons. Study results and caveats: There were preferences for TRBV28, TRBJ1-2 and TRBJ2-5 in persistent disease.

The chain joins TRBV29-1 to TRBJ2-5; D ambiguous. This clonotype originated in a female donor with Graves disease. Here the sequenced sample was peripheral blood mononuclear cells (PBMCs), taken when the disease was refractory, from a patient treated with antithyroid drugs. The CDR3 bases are TGCAGCGTTGAACGCGGAAGTCCTCAAGAGACCCAGTACTTC. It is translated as CSVERGSPQETQYF.